This T cell receptor (beta chain) was profiled in a study of control samples from healthy donors and cancer patients. There are a few counts of this clone. Clones were read by immunoSEQ multiplex PCR, and TCRdb kept only the in-frame ones, dropping some. The sample includes some 120,000 clones, roughly 84% of them seen just once. The V gene's germline CDR1 is MNHEY and CDR2 SVGEGT. Trimming cost V 2 bases and J 1 base, with 16 bases left between them. The CDR3 has 17 amino acids. The receptor's source is a middle-aged man in good health. Material: blood. The chain carries TRBV6-2 or TRBV6-3 and TRBJ2-3; TRBD2 might be the D (7 bases). CDR3 sequence reads: CASSYGLGGLRTDTQYF. The CDR3 DNA is TGTGCCAGCAGTTACGGTCTCGGGGGGCTACGCACAGATACGCAGTATTTT.